This is a list of T cell receptor beta chains from one sample in a study of Ad26.COV2.S vaccination and SARS-CoV-2 variants. Here immunoSEQ multiplex PCR was the method, and the copy in TCRdb shows in-frame clones only, minus some. The table lists roughly 420,000 clones, approximately 87% of them singletons. The input for sequencing was peripheral blood, taken in a trial of Ad26.COV2.S vaccine versus placebo. The receptors were sampled from a person aged 18-60 years who received the Ad26.COV2.S COVID-19 vaccine or a placebo. The CDR3 runs from the conserved cysteine through the conserved F or W. Each record gives: J gene, V gene, clone size, CDR3 protein. Expanded clones get a size class; other rows say once, few or many, or leave the size out.

TRBJ2-7 | TRBV30 | - | CAWSLSRLSSEQYF
TRBJ2-5 | TRBV9 | - | CASSLAGGETQYF
TRBJ1-5 | TRBV27 | - | CASSWRADGNNQPQHF
TRBJ2-2 | TRBV19 | - | CASSIGGTGELFF
TRBJ2-7 | TRBV7-9 | - | CASSSGTGGSYEQYF
TRBJ2-6 | TRBV15 | few | CATSRDKGSGANVLTF
TRBJ2-7 | TRBV11-3 | - | CASSLGPGDTYEQYF
TRBJ2-1 | TRBV30 | - | CASHRYNEQFF
TRBJ2-7 | TRBV9 | few | CASSTGGEREQYF
TRBJ1-5 | TRBV7-2 | - | CASQGTYNQPQHF
TRBJ2-3 | TRBV27 | - | CASSLPSGGQDTQYF
TRBJ2-1 | TRBV7-2 | - | CASSPGLAGGSNEQFF
TRBJ1-5 | TRBV7-9 | - | CASSIGGTGSPQHF
TRBJ1-1 | TRBV5-5 | - | CASSFNDWTNTEAFF
TRBJ1-5 | TRBV6-5 | - | CASIMEKGCQPQHF
TRBJ2-1 | TRBV27 | - | CASRRDRGYNEQFF
TRBJ1-3 | TRBV11-2 | - | CASSLSGLGSGNTIYF
TRBJ1-1 | TRBV28 | - | CASKYRGPLNTEAFF
TRBJ1-4 | TRBV15 | - | CATGPGHSNEKLFF
TRBJ2-5 | TRBV19 | - | CASSKGQGIGETQYF
TRBJ2-1 | TRBV19 | - | CASSIRGSSYNEQFF
TRBJ2-7 | TRBV4-1 | few | CASSHGQGLSYEQYF
TRBJ2-1 | TRBV3-1/TRBV3-2 | - | CASSQERRQSSYNEQFF
TRBJ2-2 | TRBV4-2 | once | CASSQRGGQANTGELFF
TRBJ1-1 | TRBV6-4 | - | CASSEGWGTEAFF
TRBJ2-7 | TRBV28 | - | CASGLTGGLYF
TRBJ2-5 | TRBV6-5 | - | CASSTRRETQYF
TRBJ2-5 | TRBV3-1/TRBV3-2 | - | CASSQVGETQYF
TRBJ1-2 | TRBV6-5 | - | CASSSGTGPFYGYTF
TRBJ2-5 | TRBV18 | once | CASSPNTGGAETQYF
TRBJ2-7 | TRBV6-5 | - | CIHRQGRIVCEQYF
TRBJ2-7 | TRBV4-1 | - | CASSQDLGYEQYF
TRBJ1-1 | TRBV29-1 | - | CSVHMSGGMNTEAFF
TRBJ2-1 | TRBV11-2 | - | CASSPRWGGPHEQFF
TRBJ2-3 | TRBV7-3 | - | CASSLKGSQYTDTQYF
TRBJ2-7 | TRBV7-8 | - | CASSEYGDQYAEQYF
TRBJ2-5 | TRBV19 | - | CASSIGYQQTQETQYF
TRBJ1-5 | TRBV5-1 | - | CASSSTGGGQPQHF
TRBJ1-1 | TRBV19 | - | CASSPRGREAFF
TRBJ1-6 | TRBV30 | few | CAWSEGSPLHF
TRBJ2-3 | TRBV7-6 | once | CASSSTFSGGRLKDTQYF
TRBJ1-1 | TRBV9 | - | CASSPWSTGGYMNTEAFF
TRBJ2-5 | TRBV5-1 | - | CASSFAAGTVPLQETQYF
TRBJ1-1 | TRBV7-9 | - | CASSNRPNTEAFF
TRBJ1-3 | TRBV7-8 | - | CASSLAGTGNTIYF
TRBJ2-7 | TRBV5-1 | - | CASSFGTYEQYF
TRBJ2-2 | TRBV27 | - | CASSFEGTGELFF
TRBJ2-7 | TRBV4-3 | - | CASSQDLMTGEVEQYF
TRBJ2-7 | TRBV7-8 | - | CASSFQGYGEQYF
TRBJ2-1 | TRBV20-1 | - | CSATRVGEQFF
TRBJ2-7 | TRBV5-1 | - | CASNDGGPYEQYF
TRBJ1-4 | TRBV3-1/TRBV3-2 | - | CASSQGSDWQEKLFF
TRBJ2-7 | TRBV19 | - | CASSIGTGSYEQYF
TRBJ1-2 | TRBV7-9 | - | CASSLGGTGFGYTF
TRBJ2-1 | TRBV5-1 | - | CASSQGQGRSYNEQFF
TRBJ2-7 | TRBV5-6 | - | CASSLGLKGYEQYF
TRBJ2-2 | TRBV5-1 | - | CASSPQGGELFF
TRBJ2-5 | TRBV30 | - | CAWGRGQETQYF
TRBJ2-5 | TRBV9 | - | CASSPSGGVSGTQYF